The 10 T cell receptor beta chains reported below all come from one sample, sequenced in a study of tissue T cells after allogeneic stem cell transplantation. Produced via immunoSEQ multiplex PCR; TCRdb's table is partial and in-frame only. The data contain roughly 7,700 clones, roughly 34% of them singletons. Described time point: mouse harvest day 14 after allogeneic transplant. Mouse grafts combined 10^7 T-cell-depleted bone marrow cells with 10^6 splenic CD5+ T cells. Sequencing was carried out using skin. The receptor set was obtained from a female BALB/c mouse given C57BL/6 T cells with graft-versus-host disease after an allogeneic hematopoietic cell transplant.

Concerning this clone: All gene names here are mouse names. The CDR3 bases that were read are TGTGCCAGCAGTCCGGGACTGGGGGGTAGTCAAAACACCTTGTAC. It encodes CASSPGLGGSQNTLY. The whole CDR3 protein reads CASSPGLGGSQNTLYF. The genes are TRBV26 and TRBJ2-4; 12 nucleotides agree with TRBD2. The read ends 1 residue before the CDR3 terminus; that terminus is restored from the germline J gene. Trimming at V came to 4 bases and at J to 0 bases, leaving 2 bases not matched to a gene. This CDR3 has 16 residues. Germline V gene sequence: CDR1 KGHPV, CDR2 FQNQEV (reference sequence).

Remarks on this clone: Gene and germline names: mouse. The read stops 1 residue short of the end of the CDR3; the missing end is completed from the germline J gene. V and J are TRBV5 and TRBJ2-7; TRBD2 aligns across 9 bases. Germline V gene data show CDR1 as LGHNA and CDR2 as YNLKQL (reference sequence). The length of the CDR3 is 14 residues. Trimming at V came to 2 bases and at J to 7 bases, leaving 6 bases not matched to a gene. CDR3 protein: CASSQWVGGREQYF. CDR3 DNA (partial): TGTGCCAGCAGCCAATGGGTGGGGGGGCGAGAACAGTAC.

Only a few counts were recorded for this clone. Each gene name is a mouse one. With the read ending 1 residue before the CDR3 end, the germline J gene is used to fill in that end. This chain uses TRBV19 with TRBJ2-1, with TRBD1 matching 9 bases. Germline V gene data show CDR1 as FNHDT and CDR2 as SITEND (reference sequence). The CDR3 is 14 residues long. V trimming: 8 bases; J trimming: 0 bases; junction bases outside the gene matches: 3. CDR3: CARPGQGNYAEQFF. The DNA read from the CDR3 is TGTGCCAGGCCGGGACAGGGTAACTATGCTGAGCAGTTC.

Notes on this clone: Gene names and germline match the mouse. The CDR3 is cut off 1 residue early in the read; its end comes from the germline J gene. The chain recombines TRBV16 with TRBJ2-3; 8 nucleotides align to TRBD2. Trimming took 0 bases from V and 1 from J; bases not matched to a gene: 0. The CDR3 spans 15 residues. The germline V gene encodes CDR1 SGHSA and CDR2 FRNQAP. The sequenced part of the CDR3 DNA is TGTGCAAGCAGCTTAGAGGGGGGGCGTGCAGAAACGCTGTAT. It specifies CASSLEGGRAETLY. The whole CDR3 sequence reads CASSLEGGRAETLYF.

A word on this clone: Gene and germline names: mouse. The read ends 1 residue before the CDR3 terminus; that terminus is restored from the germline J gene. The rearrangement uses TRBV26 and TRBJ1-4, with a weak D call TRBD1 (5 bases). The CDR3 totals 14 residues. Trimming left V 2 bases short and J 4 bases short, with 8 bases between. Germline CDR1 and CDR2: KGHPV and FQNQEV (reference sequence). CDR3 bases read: TGTGCCAGCAGTCTGGAGGGGTACAACGAAAGATTATTT. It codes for CASSLEGYNERLF. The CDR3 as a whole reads CASSLEGYNERLFF.

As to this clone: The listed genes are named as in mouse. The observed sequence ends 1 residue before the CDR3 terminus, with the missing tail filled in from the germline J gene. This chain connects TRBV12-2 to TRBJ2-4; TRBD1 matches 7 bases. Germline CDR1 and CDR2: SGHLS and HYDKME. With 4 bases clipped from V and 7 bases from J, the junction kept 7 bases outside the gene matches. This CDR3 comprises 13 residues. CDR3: CASSSGGRDTLYF. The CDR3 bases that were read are TGTGCCAGCTCCTCAGGGGGAAGGGACACCTTGTAC.

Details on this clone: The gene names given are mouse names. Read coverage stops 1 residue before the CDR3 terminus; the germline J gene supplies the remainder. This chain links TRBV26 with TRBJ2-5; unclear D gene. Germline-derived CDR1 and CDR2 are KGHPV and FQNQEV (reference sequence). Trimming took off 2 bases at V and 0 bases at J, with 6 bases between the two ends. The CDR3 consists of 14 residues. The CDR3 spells CASSLMGNQDTQYF. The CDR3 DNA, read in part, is TGTGCCAGCAGTCTGATGGGTAACCAAGACACCCAGTAC.

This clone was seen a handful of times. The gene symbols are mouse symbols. CDR3 sequence reads: CASSRGTTNTGQLYF. The sequenced part of the CDR3 DNA is TGTGCCAGCTCTCGTGGGACAACCAACACCGGGCAGCTCTAC. The J gene is TRBJ2-2, the V gene TRBV12-1, with a weak D call TRBD1 (6 bases). The read terminates 1 residue ahead of where the CDR3 ends, so the germline J gene completes it. V lost 2 bases and J 2 bases, leaving 11 bases between the germline ends. The CDR3 is made up of 15 amino acids. Germline V gives CDR1 SGHSN, CDR2 HYEKVE.

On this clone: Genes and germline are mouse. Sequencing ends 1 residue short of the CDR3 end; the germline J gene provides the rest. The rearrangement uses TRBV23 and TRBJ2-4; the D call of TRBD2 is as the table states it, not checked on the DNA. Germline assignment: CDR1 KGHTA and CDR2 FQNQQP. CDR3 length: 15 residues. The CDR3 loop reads CSSSQSMGGRNTLYF. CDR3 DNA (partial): TGCTCCAGCAGTCAATCGATGGGGGGACGCAACACCTTGTAC.

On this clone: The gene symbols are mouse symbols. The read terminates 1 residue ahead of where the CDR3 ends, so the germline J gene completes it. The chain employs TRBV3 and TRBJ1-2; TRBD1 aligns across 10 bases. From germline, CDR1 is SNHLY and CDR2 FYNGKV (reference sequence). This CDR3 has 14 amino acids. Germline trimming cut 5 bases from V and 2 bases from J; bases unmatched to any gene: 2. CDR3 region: CASSRGQGNSDYTF. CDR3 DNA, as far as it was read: TGTGCCAGCAGCCGGGGACAGGGGAACTCCGACTACACC.